This TCR beta chain was obtained from a study of spatial heterogeneity in lung cancer. Turning to the study itself: Compared with alpha-chain sequences, beta-chain sequences were consistently detected in greater numbers.

The time point was: sample taken at primary tumor resection. Whole RNA, which was extracted from tumor, nontumor lung tissue or frozen PBMC, was sequenced without any cell sorting. Samples were donated by 72 untreated early-stage non-small cell lung cancer patients. TCR cDNA molecules were tagged individually, and each one carried a unique molecular identifier. TCRdb reprocessed the 5' RACE reads with MiXCR, giving one entry per CDR3 protein. Among roughly 40,000 distinct CDR3 sequences, around 6.5% were seen once, and the ten largest hold 43%. This clonotype came up a few times. Its antigen is not known. The CDR3 contains 14 residues. CDR1 SGHRS and CDR2 YFSETQ come from the germline V gene. V was trimmed by 1 base and J by 8 bases, leaving 15 bases between them. Notes on the study in general: At resection, ubiquitous expanded tumor TCRs appeared in blood more than at follow-up.

The sample consisted of PBMCs, taken at surgery. This receptor was taken from a female donor with early-stage non-small cell lung cancer. The gene calls are TRBV5-1 and TRBJ2-5; D perhaps matches TRBD1 (6 bases). In nucleotides, the CDR3 is TGCGCCAGCAGCTTGCAGGGGAACAGGGTCACCCAGTACTTC. Residues: CASSLQGNRVTQYF.